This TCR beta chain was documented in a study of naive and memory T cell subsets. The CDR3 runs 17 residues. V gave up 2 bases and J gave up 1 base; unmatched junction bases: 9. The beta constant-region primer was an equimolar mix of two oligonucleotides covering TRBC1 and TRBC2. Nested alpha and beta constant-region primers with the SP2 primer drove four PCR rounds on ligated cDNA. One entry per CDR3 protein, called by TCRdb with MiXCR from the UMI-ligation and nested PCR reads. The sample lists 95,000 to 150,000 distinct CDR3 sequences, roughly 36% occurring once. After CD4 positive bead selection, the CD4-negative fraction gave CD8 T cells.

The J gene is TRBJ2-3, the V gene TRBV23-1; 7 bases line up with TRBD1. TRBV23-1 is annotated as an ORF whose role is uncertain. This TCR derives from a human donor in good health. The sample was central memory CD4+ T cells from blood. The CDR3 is CASSQVARGSGTDTQYF. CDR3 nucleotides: TGCGCCAGCAGTCAAGTGGCCAGGGGGTCGGGCACAGATACGCAGTATTTT.